This TCR beta chain was documented in a study of monozygotic twins with inflammatory bowel disease. After re-calling the 5' RACE reads, TCRdb lists one entry per CDR3 protein, DNA absent. The specimen's table records around 380,000 distinct CDR3 sequences. The receptor comes from a human donor with ulcerative colitis or Crohn's disease, or a healthy co-twin of an affected twin (not recorded which). The specimen was blood.

The CDR3 sequence is CASSSGGSWANVLTF. This chain joins TRBV7-9 and TRBJ2-6; TCRdb designates TRBD1, a call that cannot be tested without DNA. The V gene's germline CDR1 is SEHNR and CDR2 FQNEAQ (reference sequence). This CDR3 region has 15 residues.